A selection of T cell receptor beta chains follows, all from one sample in a study of blood T cell repertoires in COVID-19. This table comes from immunoSEQ multiplex PCR, and its TCRdb copy is limited to in-frame clones, with some not included. Of 400,000 to 450,000 clones in the sample, 70% to 90% were seen once. Source material: peripheral blood. The source of these receptors is a young man with COVID-19, enrolled during active disease. CDR3s leave out the opening cysteine and the closing phenylalanine or tryptophan. D genes are given only for firm matches.

v_call,d_call,cdr3_aa
TRBV19,.,ASSIRVNQPQH
TRBV11-3,.,ASSQGGTSTDTQY
TRBV11-2,.,ASSAITGSNQPQH
TRBV5-4,TRBD2,ASSLVSGGIGELF
TRBV3-1/TRBV3-2,TRBD1,ASSPGTGGIDGYT
TRBV19,TRBD2,ASKVAGGVGELF
TRBV4-2,.,ASSQGTRDLSSYNEQF
TRBV6-1,TRBD1,ASSEQGAIVNSPLH
TRBV19,.,ATGNRAQYGYT
TRBV7-2,.,ASSTGSGNTIY
TRBV2,TRBD2,ASSEGPSGGASEQF
TRBV27,TRBD1,ASSLIRQGSYEQY
TRBV30,.,AWSVAGETQY
TRBV5-1,.,ASALHRNVPYNEQF
TRBV28,.,ASSLIQGISNQPQH
TRBV7-9,.,ASSSGVSYEQY
TRBV5-6,.,ASSLWSAPGNTIY
TRBV29-1,TRBD2,SAAMTSGTSTDTQY
TRBV19,.,ASSSGTWPQPQH
TRBV21-1,.,ASSPLRADRETQY
TRBV10-2,.,ASSHGHMNQPQH
TRBV15,.,ATSRDVQNYGYT
TRBV7-8,.,ASSLGSGTNTDTQY
TRBV7-2,TRBD2,ASSPYILTSSSSYEQY
TRBV12-2,.,ASRFLDSGDSGANVLT
TRBV5-4,TRBD1,ASSPWTGEVETQY
TRBV18,TRBD1,ASSQSLRYNRGHSGNTIY
TRBV19,.,ASSIVGGASTDTQY
TRBV6-5,TRBD2,ASKIAGGLQETQY
TRBV30,.,AWSVLGLDTEAF
TRBV6-2/TRBV6-3,TRBD2,ASSYGGTSGYNEQF
TRBV7-9,TRBD2,ASSLAGLAGTKNIQY
TRBV6-5,TRBD1,ASSKQGEGYGYT
TRBV5-1,.,ASSGAGWSTDTQY
TRBV3-1/TRBV3-2,TRBD2,ASSHGGDVYNEQF
TRBV28,TRBD1,ASSSQGAKGYT
TRBV5-4,.,ASSSRRSGQETQY
TRBV5-1,.,ASSRDGWFSGANVLT
TRBV20-1,.,SARSPNTIY
TRBV13,TRBD1,ASSSPGQGTEAF
TRBV6-6,TRBD2,ASSPLSREGVYEQY